This TCR beta chain derives from a study of CD8+ T cells in alopecia areata. Sequencing templates came from extracted RNA that was reverse transcribed into cDNA. Generated by immunoSEQ multiplex PCR, the TCRdb table keeps only in-frame clones and is missing some. The data contain roughly 130,000 clones, roughly three fifths of them singletons. Whole-study results and caveats: There were also resident alphabeta T cells of normal skin sequenced in scalp samples.

A remark on this clone: Its specificity is unknown.

Germline lookup yields CDR1 MDHEN and CDR2 SYDVKM. Trimming cost V 6 bases and J 3 bases; bases outside gene matches: 6. The CDR3 is made up of 14 amino acids. This specimen was CD4+ T cells sorted from blood, taken at week 0. This chain uses TRBV28 with TRBJ2-7, with TRBD1 matching 9 bases. The clonotype originates from a human donor with alopecia areata. The CDR3 loop is CASRGSGQGYEQYF. Here the CDR3 DNA reads TGTGCCAGCAGGGGGTCGGGACAGGGCTACGAGCAGTACTTC.